Listed below are T cell receptor beta chains from one sample, sequenced in a study of CD8 T cells in ankylosing spondylitis. TCRdb processed the 5' RACE reads anew with MiXCR; each CDR3 protein has one entry. Of some 250,000 distinct CDR3 sequences listed, 7.5% to 9% are singletons. Sequencing was done on a sample of blood, either unsorted or a sorted T cell fraction (not recorded which). These TCRs come from a male donor with ankylosing spondylitis or in good health (not recorded which). Both conserved end residues are part of each CDR3. The order of the fields is J gene, V gene, D gene, clone size, CDR3 DNA, CDR3 protein. The D gene is left open where the match is weak. Size is stated for part of the rows, as once, few or many counts, or as a class when the clone is expanded.

TRBJ2-5,TRBV20-1,TRBD2,many,TGCAGTGCCCATTCCCTACTAGCGGGGGACCAAGAGACCCAGTACTTC,CSAHSLLAGDQETQYF
TRBJ1-6,TRBV20-1,TRBD1,many,TGCAGTGCTAGAGAATCAGGGGGATTGGATTCACCCCTCCACTTT,CSARESGGLDSPLHF
TRBJ2-3,TRBV11-2,.,many,TGTGCCAGCAGCTTAACAATCCCGAACAGCTTCGGAACAGATACGCAGTATTTT,CASSLTIPNSFGTDTQYF
TRBJ2-5,TRBV20-1,TRBD2,.,TGCAGTGCTAGAGATGGAGCGGGGGGGGAGGAGACCCAGTACTTC,CSARDGAGGEETQYF
TRBJ1-6,TRBV5-1,TRBD1,many,TGCGCCAGCAGCTTGGGACAGGGCCGAAATTCACCCCTCCACTTT,CASSLGQGRNSPLHF
TRBJ2-1,TRBV7-2,TRBD1,few,TGTGCCAGCAGCCAAAGGGGACAGGGGCGCTACAATGAGCAGTTCTTC,CASSQRGQGRYNEQFF
TRBJ2-1,TRBV6-2/TRBV6-3,.,many,TGTGCCAGCAGTTGGGGGGAGTCTAATAATGAGCAGTTCTTC,CASSWGESNNEQFF
TRBJ2-7,TRBV11-3,.,.,TGTGCCAGCAGCTTGGCCCCTACCTCCTACGAGCAGTACTTC,CASSLAPTSYEQYF
TRBJ2-7,TRBV4-3,TRBD2,.,TGCGCCAGCAGCCAAGACGGGACTAGCGGGACCTACGAGCAGTACTTC,CASSQDGTSGTYEQYF
TRBJ2-1,TRBV5-6,.,few,TGTGCCAGCAGCCCCCGACAGGCGGGATACAATGAGCAGTTCTTC,CASSPRQAGYNEQFF
TRBJ2-1,TRBV20-1,TRBD2,many,TGCAGTGCCCAACGGGGTAGCGGGGTTAATGAGCAGTTCTTC,CSAQRGSGVNEQFF
TRBJ2-1,TRBV6-2/TRBV6-3,TRBD1,many,TGTGCCAGCAGTTACTTTGGACAGGATCCCTACAATGAGCAGTTCTTC,CASSYFGQDPYNEQFF
TRBJ2-7,TRBV5-1,.,.,TGCGCCAGCAGCTCGGGGGGCCGCTCCTACGAGCAGTACTTC,CASSSGGRSYEQYF
TRBJ1-2,TRBV4-2,.,.,TGTGCCATGGGCCCCTGGGTTCACTGCGGTCTCCTTTATGGCTACACCTTC,CAMGPWVHCGLLYGYTF
TRBJ2-1,TRBV15,TRBD2,many,TGTGCCACCAGCAGAGCCCGGGGACTAGGAAAAAGGTCCTACAATGAGCAGTTCTTC,CATSRARGLGKRSYNEQFF
TRBJ1-3,TRBV18,.,.,TGTGCCAGCTCACCCCAAGGGACGTCCGGAAACACCATATATTTT,CASSPQGTSGNTIYF
TRBJ2-5,TRBV7-6,TRBD1,.,TGTGCCAGCAGCAGGACAGGGGAGGGAACCCAGTACTTC,CASSRTGEGTQYF
TRBJ1-3,TRBV7-2,TRBD1,many,TGTGCCAGCAGCTTATCACAGGGGGCTGGGGGAAACACCATATATTTT,CASSLSQGAGGNTIYF
TRBJ2-2,TRBV11-1,TRBD1,few,TGTGCCAGCAGCTCCTTCCGGGGGGACAGGGGAAGGACCGGGGAGCTGTTTTTT,CASSSFRGDRGRTGELFF
TRBJ2-3,TRBV5-5,TRBD2,many,TGTGCCAGCAGCCTCGAAGCGGGGGTCCGGATCGCAGATACGCAGTATTTT,CASSLEAGVRIADTQYF
TRBJ2-7,TRBV21-1,.,.,TGTGCCAGCAGCAAAGACGGAGAATCCTACGAGCAGTACTTC,CASSKDGESYEQYF
TRBJ1-2,TRBV5-6,TRBD1,many,TGTGCCAGCAGCTCCGGACAGGGCAACTATGGCTACACCTTC,CASSSGQGNYGYTF
TRBJ2-5,TRBV7-9,TRBD2,many,TGTGCCAGCAGCCTCACCGGGACTATCTTTGAGACCCAGTACTTC,CASSLTGTIFETQYF
TRBJ2-7,TRBV11-3,.,.,TGTGCCAGCAGCCCAACTGGGGAAGCCTACGAGCAGTACTTC,CASSPTGEAYEQYF
TRBJ1-5,TRBV20-1,TRBD1,.,TGCAGTGCTAGAAGTCTGGGGACAGCTTTAAATCAGCCCCAGCATTTT,CSARSLGTALNQPQHF
TRBJ2-1,TRBV29-1,TRBD1,few,TGCAGCGTGCCCCCGGACAGGGGGCCGTTTCTCTACAATGAGCAGTTCTTC,CSVPPDRGPFLYNEQFF
TRBJ2-2,TRBV5-8,TRBD2,many,TGTGCCAGCAGGACGGGGGGGCTCAACACCGGGGAGCTGTTTTTT,CASRTGGLNTGELFF
TRBJ2-1,TRBV5-1,.,many,TGCGCCAGCAGCTTGGGGACACCGGCCAGATCATATGAGCAGTTCTTC,CASSLGTPARSYEQFF
TRBJ2-5,TRBV20-1,TRBD2,many,TGCAGTGCTCACCGGGGGGTACAAGACGCCCAGTACTTC,CSAHRGVQDAQYF
TRBJ1-2,TRBV20-1,.,many,TGCAGTGCTAGAGATTCCAGATTCCTGGGCTACACCTTC,CSARDSRFLGYTF
TRBJ2-3,TRBV20-1,TRBD2,many,TGCAGTGCTACGTCGAGCGGGGTAAAGGCAGATACGCAGTATTTT,CSATSSGVKADTQYF
TRBJ2-1,TRBV7-9,.,many,TGTGCCAGCAGCTCCCGGGACCATTCCTACAATGAGCAGTTCTTC,CASSSRDHSYNEQFF
TRBJ2-1,TRBV25-1,TRBD1,many,TGTGCCAGCAGTCGACCCGGGACAGGGGCTAATGAGCAGTTCTTC,CASSRPGTGANEQFF
TRBJ2-1,TRBV28,TRBD2,many,TGTGCCAGCAGTGAACTAGCGGGGACCTATGAGCAGTTCTTC,CASSELAGTYEQFF
TRBJ2-3,TRBV10-3,.,many,TGTGCCATCAGTGGCGGGACTAGCACAGATACGCAGTATTTT,CAISGGTSTDTQYF
TRBJ2-2,TRBV15,.,many,TGTGCCACCAGCAGGGCGGTCACCGGGGAGCTGTTTTTT,CATSRAVTGELFF
TRBJ2-3,TRBV7-2,TRBD2,many,TGTGCCAGCAGCTTAGTGGGCAGGGAGGGTACGCAGTATTTT,CASSLVGREGTQYF
TRBJ1-4,TRBV20-1,.,many,TGCAGTGCTGCGCCGGGACCGACTAATGAAAAACTGTTTTTT,CSAAPGPTNEKLFF
TRBJ2-1,TRBV10-3,.,many,TGTGCCATCAGTGACGAGGGGGAACCGTACAATGAGCAGTTCTTC,CAISDEGEPYNEQFF
TRBJ1-5,TRBV7-6,.,.,TGTGCCAGCAGCACCCACAGGGATAGCAATCAGCCCCAGCATTTT,CASSTHRDSNQPQHF
TRBJ2-7,TRBV5-1,.,.,TGCGCCAGCAGCCCTAGGACAGCCGGGGTCGAGCAGTACTTC,CASSPRTAGVEQYF
TRBJ2-1,TRBV7-8,.,medium-sized,TGTGCCAGCAGCCGTGGGGGCTCCTACAATGAGCAGTTCTTC,CASSRGGSYNEQFF
TRBJ2-1,TRBV12-3/TRBV12-4,TRBD2,many,TGTGCCAGCAGTTTCCGCGGGACTAGCGGGAGAGGTGAGCAGTTCTTC,CASSFRGTSGRGEQFF
TRBJ1-1,TRBV11-2,TRBD1,many,TGTGCCAGCTCCATCCAGGGGGATGGATGGACTGAAGCTTTCTTT,CASSIQGDGWTEAFF
TRBJ2-2,TRBV24-1,TRBD2,.,TGTGCCACCAGTGCTAGGAGCGGGAGTGGAGGGGAGCTGTTTTTT,CATSARSGSGGELFF